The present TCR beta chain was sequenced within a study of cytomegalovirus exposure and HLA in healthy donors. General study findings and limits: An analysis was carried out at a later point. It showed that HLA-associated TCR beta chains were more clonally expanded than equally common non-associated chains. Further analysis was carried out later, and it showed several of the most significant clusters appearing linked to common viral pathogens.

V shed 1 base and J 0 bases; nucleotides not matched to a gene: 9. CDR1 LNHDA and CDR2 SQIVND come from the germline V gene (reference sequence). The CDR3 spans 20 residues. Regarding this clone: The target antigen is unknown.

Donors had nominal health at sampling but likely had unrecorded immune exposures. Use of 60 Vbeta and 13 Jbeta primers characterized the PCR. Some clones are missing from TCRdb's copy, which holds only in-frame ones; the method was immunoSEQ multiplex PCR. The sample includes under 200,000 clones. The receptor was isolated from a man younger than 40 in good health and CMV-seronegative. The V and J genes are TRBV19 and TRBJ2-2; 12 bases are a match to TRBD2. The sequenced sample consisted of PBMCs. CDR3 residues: CASSIALAGGPISNTGELFF. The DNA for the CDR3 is TGTGCCAGTAGTATAGCACTAGCGGGGGGCCCTATCTCGAACACCGGGGAGCTGTTTTTT.